The entry below describes one TCR beta chain. Unmatched junction bases numbered 5, after V lost 3 bases and J lost 9 bases. CDR1 MNHNS and CDR2 SASEGT come from the germline V gene. This CDR3 has 13 amino acids. The sample belongs to a study of blood T cell repertoires in COVID-19. The wider study: Material from acute and convalescent COVID-19 was sourced from the United States, Italy and Spain. T cells, B-cell-depleted T cells, or PBMCs supplied cDNA or gDNA.

Study processing details: Reference gene primer amplification gave estimated nucleated cell counts. Sequencing used immunoSEQ multiplex PCR; TCRdb keeps in-frame clones, though not all of them. V, J and clone size reflect that table, while D and trimming were determined from the DNA. The data hold approximately 24,000 clones, with about 90% observed a single time. The TCR sequence derives from a man in his 70s with acute or convalescent COVID-19. J is TRBJ2-1 and V is TRBV6-1; 7 nucleotides agree with TRBD1. The sequencing sample was made of peripheral blood. CDR3: CASSEVQGTEQFF. The CDR3 bases are TGTGCCAGCAGTGAGGTACAGGGGACTGAGCAGTTCTTC.